Listed here are 32 T cell receptor beta chains from one sample, sequenced in a study of blood T cell repertoires in COVID-19 (dated by TCRdb to about 2020). The library was built by means of the immunoSEQ multiplex PCR assay. TCRdb re-hosts the immuneACCESS table, in-frame sequences only. Its copies lack some clones; in the studies checked, an unresolved V gene accounts for under half of them, and the cause for the rest is not known. Within this sample are approximately 140,000 clones, with roughly 84% of them counted one time only. The ten largest clones capture about 1.5% of the sample. The sample was peripheral blood. These receptors were collected from a man in his 60s with acute or convalescent COVID-19.

V and J are TRBV3-1 (or the pseudogene TRBV3-2) and TRBJ2-1, with 10 bases aligning to TRBD1. The CDR3 extends over 16 amino acids. With V trimmed by 5 bases and J by 10 bases, 14 bases remained unmatched. Per the germline V gene, CDR1 is LGHDT and CDR2 is YNNKEL (reference sequence). The CDR3 loop reads CASSKTTGTGVREQFF. In DNA form, the CDR3 reads TGTGCCAGCAGCAAAACGACCGGGACAGGGGTCAGGGAGCAGTTCTTC.

The gene calls are TRBV24-1 and TRBJ2-1, with TRBD2 as a possible D gene (6 bases). The CDR3 extends over 16 amino acids. The ends were cut back, 4 bases at V and 2 bases at J, with 14 bases in the middle. Looked up from germline, CDR1 is KGHDR and CDR2 is SFDVKD. The CDR3 DNA follows: TGTGCCACCAGTGAACCCGGGGGTAGCGCCTACAATGAGCAGTTCTTC. Protein: CATSEPGGSAYNEQFF.

This clone has more than one count but fewer than ten. The chain links TRBV19 to TRBJ2-7; D is uncertain. The V and J ends lost 1 base and 0 bases respectively, with 7 bases between them. Germline loops: CDR1 LNHDA, CDR2 SQIVND (reference sequence). This CDR3 is 14 amino acids long. The CDR3 nucleotides are TGTGCCAGTAGTATAGGGCAGAACTCCTACGAGCAGTACTTC. It translates to CASSIGQNSYEQYF.

The chain is built from TRBV5-6 and TRBJ2-5; D gene ambiguous. Germline assignment: CDR1 SGHDT and CDR2 YYEEEE. Trimming stripped 0 bases from V and 7 bases from J, with 10 bases between. The CDR3 loop spans 13 amino acids. The CDR3 sequence is CASSLEQLGTQYF. CDR3 in DNA: TGTGCCAGCAGCTTGGAACAGTTAGGGACCCAGTACTTC.

In DNA, the CDR3 is TGTGCCAGCAGTCGGACTAGCGGGGCTATCCAAGAGACCCAGTACTTC. Its protein product is CASSRTSGAIQETQYF. This chain connects TRBV7-2 to TRBJ2-5; 12 nucleotides line up with TRBD2. Germline lookup yields CDR1 SGHTA and CDR2 FQGNSA. The J segment lost 1 base and the V segment lost 6 bases, leaving 6 bases of the junction unmatched. The CDR3 extends over 16 amino acids.

This clone was recorded a few times. This rearrangement joins TRBV7-3 to TRBJ2-5; D is perhaps TRBD1 (6 bases). CDR1 and CDR2 (germline): SGHTA, FQGTGA. The CDR3 contains 13 residues. Trimming shortened V by 5 bases and J by 3 bases, and 10 bases separated the two germline ends. In nucleotides, the CDR3 is TGTGCCAGCAGCATATCAGGGGAAGAGACCCAGTACTTC. As protein: CASSISGEETQYF.

The V call is TRBV6-4, the J call TRBJ2-2; 12 positions match TRBD2. This CDR3 spans 18 amino acids. The V and J ends lost 4 bases and 6 bases, in that order; junction bases with no gene match: 12. The germline gives CDR1 MRHNA, CDR2 SNTAGT. The CDR3 region has the DNA TGTGCCAGCAGTGCCCTCTCGCTAGCGGGGGGGCCGGCCGGGGAGCTGTTTTTT. Encoded protein: CASSALSLAGGPAGELFF.

The CDR3 region is CASSLVTGDTGELFF. As DNA, the CDR3 is TGTGCCAGCAGCTTAGTGACAGGGGACACCGGGGAGCTGTTTTTT. The chain joins TRBV7-8 to TRBJ2-2; 8 bases line up with TRBD1. V was clipped by 1 base and J by 3 bases; unmatched bases: 1. The germline V gene encodes CDR1 SGHVS and CDR2 FQNEAQ. This CDR3 contains 15 residues.

The rearrangement joins TRBV5-1 to TRBJ2-5, with TRBD1 as a possible D gene (5 bases). V shed 3 bases and J shed 4 bases, with 16 bases lying between them. The CDR3 totals 15 residues. Germline CDR1 reads SGHRS; CDR2 reads YFSETQ. As DNA, the CDR3 is TGCGCCAGCAGCTCCCAGGGTGGTGTTGTAGAGACCCAGTACTTC. Translating gives CASSSQGGVVETQYF.

The V and J genes are TRBV19 and TRBJ2-7; no clear D gene. Trimming pared 5 bases from V and 5 bases from J, leaving 13 bases between. The CDR3 covers 13 residues. Germline V gene data show CDR1 as LNHDA and CDR2 as SQIVND (reference sequence). The CDR3, as DNA: TGTGCCAGTAGTCTCCCCGGTCGGGACGAGCAGTACTTC. Its translation: CASSLPGRDEQYF. The full variable domain, with the rest looked up from reference TRBV19 and TRBJ2-7, is DGGITQSPKYLFRKEGQNVTLSCEQNLNHDAMYWYRQDPGQGLRLIYYSQIVNDFQKGDIAEGYSVSREKKESFPLTVTSAQKNPTAFYLCASSLPGRDEQYFGPGTRLTVT.

This chain links TRBV7-6 with TRBJ1-2, with 11 nucleotides matching TRBD1. The V gene's germline CDR1 is SGHVS and CDR2 FNYEAQ. CDR3 length: 16 residues. The trim removed 5 bases at V and 7 bases at J, leaving 12 bases unmatched. The CDR3 reads CASSPSGQGALGGYTF. The DNA for the CDR3 is TGTGCCAGCAGCCCTAGTGGACAGGGGGCGCTTGGTGGCTACACCTTC. The full variable domain, with the rest looked up from reference TRBV7-6 and TRBJ1-2, is GAGVSQSPRYKVTKRGQDVALRCDPISGHVSLYWYRQALGQGPEFLTYFNYEAQQDKSGLPNDRFSAERPEGSISTLTIQRTEQRDSAMYRCASSPSGQGALGGYTFGSGTRLTVV.

J is TRBJ1-2 and V is TRBV3-1 (or the pseudogene TRBV3-2); 7 nucleotides match TRBD1. V shed 2 bases and J 14 bases; nucleotides not matched to a gene: 8. CDR1 is LGHDT and CDR2 is YNNKEL in the germline V gene (reference sequence). CDR3 length: 12 residues. The CDR3 coding sequence is TGTGCCAGCAGCCAATCGGACAGGTGGAAGACCTTC. It encodes CASSQSDRWKTF.

The CDR3 region is CASSLDRGVNSPLHF. The CDR3 bases are TGTGCCAGCAGCTTGGACAGGGGGGTAAATTCACCCCTCCACTTT. The chain uses TRBV5-6 and TRBJ1-6, with 8 nucleotides matching TRBD1. CDR3 size: 15 residues. Germline CDR1 is SGHDT and CDR2 is YYEEEE. V was clipped by 0 bases and J by 7 bases; unmatched bases: 3.

The V call is TRBV7-3, the J call TRBJ1-1; D is ambiguous. Germline-derived CDR1 and CDR2 are SGHTA and FQGTGA. V was shortened by 3 bases and J by 1 base, with 6 bases between the two germline ends. There are 13 residues in the CDR3. The CDR3 reads CASSFEGNTEAFF. For the CDR3, the DNA is TGTGCCAGCAGCTTCGAGGGGAACACTGAAGCTTTCTTT.

The chain links TRBV14 to TRBJ2-5; 8 bases are shared with TRBD1. CDR3 length equals 12 residues. The junction had 1 base not matched to a gene; V was cut back by 1 base and J by 9 bases. CDR1 is SGHDN and CDR2 is FVKESK in the germline V gene. The CDR3 region is CASSQGQGPQYF. CDR3 sequence (DNA): TGTGCCAGCAGCCAAGGACAGGGGCCCCAGTACTTC.

The chain links TRBV18 to TRBJ1-2; a weak D match, TRBD1 (5 bases). CDR1 is KGHSH and CDR2 is LQKENI in the germline V gene. V lost 5 bases and J 3 bases, leaving 10 bases between the germline ends. The CDR3 loop spans 13 amino acids. This CDR3 reads CASSSGGHYGYTF. In nucleotides, the CDR3 is TGTGCCAGCTCAAGCGGGGGTCACTATGGCTACACCTTC.

The V call is TRBV20-1, the J call TRBJ2-1; tentative D call: TRBD2 (6 bases). The CDR3 length is 11 residues. Germline loops: CDR1 DFQATT, CDR2 SNEGSKA (reference sequence). V was pared by 5 bases and J by 13 bases, with 15 bases between. The CDR3 region has the DNA TGCAGTGCTTCCACCACTAGCAGCCAGTTCTTC. It specifies CSASTTSSQFF.

The V gene is TRBV19, the J gene TRBJ1-4, with no clear D. Trimming stripped 7 bases from V and 0 bases from J, with 15 bases between. Germline V lookup: CDR1 LNHDA, CDR2 SQIVND (reference sequence). This CDR3 is 16 amino acids long. CDR3 in DNA: TGTGCCAGTACCGCCCGCACGGTTGCAACTAATGAAAAACTGTTTTTT. Its translation: CASTARTVATNEKLFF.

This clone appeared a single time. The chain carries TRBV5-1 and TRBJ2-7; 15 positions match TRBD2. The V gene's germline CDR1 is SGHRS and CDR2 YFSETQ. Trimming removed 3 bases from V and 7 bases from J; junction bases left unmatched: 8. The length of the CDR3 is 16 residues. The CDR3 here is CASSSRTSGRAQEQYF. The DNA of the CDR3 is TGCGCCAGCAGCTCCCGGACTAGCGGGAGGGCCCAGGAGCAGTACTTC.

The chain carries TRBV24-1 and TRBJ2-3, with 7 bases that match TRBD2. The CDR3 totals 15 residues. Per germline, CDR1 KGHDR and CDR2 SFDVKD. The J segment lost 6 bases and the V segment lost 4 bases, leaving 9 bases of the junction unmatched. CDR3 in amino acids: CATSDPGRGLDTQYF. As DNA, the CDR3 is TGTGCCACCAGTGACCCGGGGCGGGGGTTGGATACGCAGTATTTT.

This sequence joins TRBV12-3 or TRBV12-4 and TRBJ1-3; D not resolved. The length of the CDR3 is 12 residues. Trimming took 4 bases from V and 3 from J, leaving 4 bases between them. The CDR3 sequence is CASSSVGNTIYF. The CDR3, as DNA: TGTGCCAGCAGTTCCGTTGGAAACACCATATATTTT.

The rearrangement links TRBV6-5 to TRBJ2-5, with TRBD2 identical over 8 bases. The CDR3 totals 16 residues. Germline V lookup: CDR1 MNHEY, CDR2 SVGAGI. The V and J ends lost 0 bases and 7 bases, in that order; junction bases with no gene match: 10. The chain's CDR3 is CASSYSRLTSALTQYF. For the CDR3, the DNA is TGTGCCAGCAGTTACTCCCGCCTGACTAGCGCCCTGACCCAGTACTTC.

Here the CDR3 DNA reads TGTGCCAGCAGACCAGCGGGAGGACACTACAATGAGCAGTTCTTC. This encodes CASRPAGGHYNEQFF. The gene calls are TRBV7-2 and TRBJ2-1; TRBD2 matches 9 bases. The germline V gene has CDR1 SGHTA and CDR2 FQGNSA. The ends lost 6 bases at V and 3 bases at J; junction bases unmatched: 6. CDR3 size: 15 residues.

The chain uses TRBV12-3 or TRBV12-4 and TRBJ2-1; the D is unclear. The CDR3 consists of 11 residues. V lost 3 bases and J lost 8, with 5 bases in between. The CDR3 coding sequence is TGTGCCAGCAGTTTGGTAGATGAGCAGTTCTTC. Amino acid sequence: CASSLVDEQFF.

This chain uses TRBV4-1 with TRBJ2-2, with 7 positions matching TRBD2. The CDR3 consists of 17 residues. V lost 3 bases, J lost 4 bases, and 11 bases stayed unmatched. Germline CDR1 and CDR2: MGHRA and YSYEKL. The CDR3 reads CASSQTGASGLTGELFF. In DNA, the CDR3 is TGCGCCAGCAGCCAGACTGGGGCTAGCGGCCTCACCGGGGAGCTGTTTTTT.

This clone was observed many times. V gene TRBV3-1 (or the pseudogene TRBV3-2) combines with J gene TRBJ1-2, with D possibly TRBD1 on 5 matching bases. With 1 base removed from V and 2 bases from J, the gap between germline ends came to 11 bases. This CDR3 is built from 15 residues. Germline V gene data show CDR1 as LGHDT and CDR2 as YNNKEL (reference sequence). CDR3 nucleotide sequence: TGTGCCAGCAGCCAAGCGGCGCGGGGGAACTATGGCTACACCTTC. Its protein is CASSQAARGNYGYTF.

The chain joins TRBV11-3 to TRBJ2-7; D ambiguous. Germline CDR1 SGHNT, CDR2 YENEEA. Trimming cost V 5 bases and J 3 bases, with 5 bases left between them. The CDR3 is 11 residues long. For the CDR3, the DNA is TGTGCCAGCAGCCAGGACTACGAGCAGTACTTC. Amino acids: CASSQDYEQYF.

This clone was picked up a small number of times. The chain links TRBV9 to TRBJ1-1, with TRBD1 matching over 7 bases. V shed 0 bases and J 5 bases; nucleotides not matched to a gene: 4. Germline CDR1 SGDLS, CDR2 YYNGEE. This CDR3 is 14 amino acids long. CDR3 DNA: TGTGCCAGCAGCGTAGTTGACAGGGAAACTGAAGCTTTCTTT. It translates to CASSVVDRETEAFF.

The chain has TRBV27 and TRBJ1-6; 9 bases line up with TRBD1. This CDR3 is 15 amino acids long. After removal of 5 bases from V and 10 bases from J, the junction contained 9 bases not matched to a gene. Germline V lookup: CDR1 MNHEY, CDR2 SMNVEV (reference sequence). CDR3 in amino acids: CASSGSGTGRSPLHF. The CDR3, as DNA: TGTGCCAGCAGTGGCTCCGGGACAGGGCGGTCACCCCTCCACTTT.

V is TRBV11-3 and J is TRBJ2-7; 9 bases align to TRBD1. In germline, CDR1 is SGHNT, CDR2 YENEEA. The CDR3 is made up of 14 amino acids. V lost 3 bases, J lost 3 bases, and 3 bases stayed unmatched. This CDR3 reads CASSFGGQGYEQYF. The CDR3 DNA reads as TGTGCCAGCAGCTTTGGGGGACAGGGCTACGAGCAGTACTTC. Combining the CDR3 with reference TRBV11-3 and TRBJ2-7 gives the whole variable domain EAGVVQSPRYKIIEKKQPVAFWCNPISGHNTLYWYLQNLGQGPELLIRYENEEAVDDSQLPKDRFSAERLKGVDSTLKIQPAELGDSAVYLCASSFGGQGYEQYFGPGTRLTVT.

The gene calls are TRBV2 and TRBJ2-2; the match to TRBD2 covers 10 bases. The V gene end was trimmed by 7 bases and the J gene end by 4 bases; junction bases not matched to a gene: 12. Germline V gives CDR1 SNHLY, CDR2 FYNNEI. The CDR3 runs to 17 residues. In DNA, the CDR3 is TGTGCCAGCACCATACCACTAGCGGGGAGGGGCACCGGGGAGCTGTTTTTT. Its protein product is CASTIPLAGRGTGELFF.

CDR3 region: CASSATGVNQPQHF. In DNA form, the CDR3 reads TGTGCCAGCAGCGCGACAGGGGTCAATCAGCCCCAGCATTTT. The chain has TRBV9 and TRBJ1-5, with TRBD1 matching over 8 bases. Trimming cost V 3 bases and J 3 bases; bases outside gene matches: 2. CDR3 length equals 14 residues. Germline V CDR1 and CDR2: SGDLS, YYNGEE.